This T cell receptor beta chain was identified in a study of T cell responses to AZD1222 COVID-19 vaccine. In germline, CDR1 is MDHEN, CDR2 SYDVKM. The CDR3 loop spans 16 amino acids. J gave up 1 base and V 3 bases, and 6 bases lay outside the gene matches. Sequencing was performed with immunoSEQ multiplex PCR; in TCRdb, only in-frame clones are kept and a portion is missing. The table has 85,000 to 110,000 clones, over 80% seen once. The genes are TRBV28 and TRBJ2-7; 10 bases are a match to TRBD2. The TCR comes from an adult in good health. The material was peripheral blood, obtained on day 0 of AZD1222 vaccination. The CDR3 DNA sequence: TGTGCCAGCAGTTTTTCCCCTAGCGGGAGTTCCTACGAGCAGTACTTC. Translated: CASSFSPSGSSYEQYF.